This passage covers 32 T cell receptor beta chains from one sample sequenced in a study of T cells expressing NK-cell markers. From its re-call of the 5' RACE reads, TCRdb lists each CDR3 protein once, without DNA. The specimen's table records about 460,000 distinct CDR3 sequences. The sequenced sample was blood T cells: a sorted CD56 or NKG2C T cell subset, CD4+ or CD8+ T cells, or bulk PBMC T cells (not recorded which). All receptors derive from a woman in her 50s in good health.

The chain employs TRBV11-3 and TRBJ1-6. The germline V gene has CDR1 SGHNT and CDR2 YENEEA. CDR3 size: 14 residues. The CDR3 sequence: CASSRTSDNSPLHF.

The CDR3 region is CASSYYLSNPDGEAFF. The rearrangement links TRBV6-5 to TRBJ1-1. This CDR3 comprises 16 residues. CDR1 and CDR2 from the germline V gene are MNHEY and SVGAGI.

This sequence joins TRBV29-1 and TRBJ1-1; TCRdb gives TRBD1 as the D gene, but with no DNA this cannot be confirmed. CDR3 size: 13 residues. The germline V gene encodes CDR1 SQVTM and CDR2 ANQGSEA. CDR3 region: CSVVEPWNTEAFF.

CDR3 amino acids: CSATGTGNSYEQYF. This sequence joins TRBV20-1 and TRBJ2-7; TCRdb calls TRBD1, which cannot be checked without DNA. The CDR3 contains 14 residues. The germline gives CDR1 DFQATT, CDR2 SNEGSKA (reference sequence).

This chain uses TRBV4-1 with TRBJ2-1; the D call of TRBD2 rests on TCRdb alone, since no DNA is present to check it. Germline lookup yields CDR1 MGHRA and CDR2 YSYEKL. The CDR3 length is 16 residues. CDR3 region: CASSLVSSGRANEQFF.

J is TRBJ2-5 and V is TRBV28; the D call of TRBD1 rests on TCRdb alone, since no DNA is present to check it. This CDR3 contains 14 residues. Germline V gene sequence: CDR1 MDHEN, CDR2 SYDVKM. CDR3 sequence reads: CASNDRGRKETQYF.

V is TRBV30 and J is TRBJ2-5. The CDR3 is made up of 13 amino acids. The germline gives CDR1 GTSNPN, CDR2 SVGIG (reference sequence). CDR3 in amino acids: CAWRRQIQETQYF.

V is TRBV7-9 and J is TRBJ2-7; TCRdb calls TRBD1, which cannot be checked without DNA. In germline, CDR1 is SEHNR, CDR2 FQNEAQ (reference sequence). The CDR3 runs to 16 residues. The CDR3 protein is CASSYLPGHLSYEQYF. The full variable domain, its missing parts supplied by reference TRBV7-9 and TRBJ2-7, is DTGVSQNPRHKITKRGQNVTFRCDPISEHNRLYWYRQTLGQGPEFLTYFQNEAQLEKSRLLSDRFSAERPKGSFSTLEIQRTEQGDSAMYLCASSYLPGHLSYEQYFGPGTRLTVT.

The chain is built from TRBV7-8 and TRBJ2-5; the D gene TCRdb calls, TRBD2, cannot be checked with no DNA. CDR1 SGHVS and CDR2 FQNEAQ come from the germline V gene. The CDR3 contains 15 residues. The CDR3 protein is CASSLVGTSQETQYF.

The J gene is TRBJ1-2, the V gene TRBV7-8. There are 15 residues in the CDR3. Germline CDR1 SGHVS, CDR2 FQNEAQ. CDR3 region: CASALGKPNYYGYTF. Full variable domain (missing parts from reference TRBV7-8 and TRBJ1-2): GAGVSQSPRYKVAKRGQDVALRCDPISGHVSLFWYQQALGQGPEFLTYFQNEAQLDKSGLPSDRFFAERPEGSVSTLKIQRTQQEDSAVYLCASALGKPNYYGYTFGSGTRLTVV.

This chain links TRBV6-1 with TRBJ2-3. CDR1 and CDR2 (germline): MNHNS, SASEGT. CDR3 length: 16 amino acids. CDR3 protein: CASSEFSAASMDTQYF.

The J gene is TRBJ2-1, the V gene TRBV23-1. TRBV23-1 is given ORF status, its function remaining uncertain. The CDR3 is 16 residues long. The CDR3: CASSPGPGGSYNEQFF.

The rearrangement joins TRBV2 to TRBJ2-1; checking the TCRdb D call of TRBD2 is not possible without DNA. CDR3 length equals 14 residues. Germline V gene sequence: CDR1 SNHLY, CDR2 FYNNEI. The CDR3 loop is CASKRLAGVGEQFF.

The gene calls are TRBV24-1 and TRBJ2-2; TCRdb picks TRBD2, but there is no DNA to check that call. The CDR3 covers 16 residues. The V gene's germline CDR1 is KGHDR and CDR2 SFDVKD. This chain's CDR3 is CATSEPGTQNTGELFF.

The CDR3 spells CASSQTRGYTF. The chain has TRBV28 and TRBJ1-2. Germline-derived CDR1 and CDR2 are MDHEN and SYDVKM. The CDR3 extends over 11 amino acids.

This chain uses TRBV7-8 with TRBJ2-3; TCRdb picks TRBD2, but there is no DNA to check that call. Germline values: CDR1 SGHVS, CDR2 FQNEAQ. The CDR3 covers 16 residues. The CDR3 reads CASSLRRLAVTDTQYF.

The CDR3 reads CASSLETRDNQPQHF. The J gene is TRBJ1-5, the V gene TRBV5-8; TCRdb selects TRBD1, and the lack of DNA leaves this call unchecked. Germline CDR1 is SGHTS and CDR2 is YDEGEE. The CDR3 extends over 15 amino acids.

This chain uses TRBV20-1 with TRBJ2-3; TCRdb gives TRBD2 as the D gene, but with no DNA this cannot be confirmed. The length of the CDR3 is 15 residues. Germline V CDR1 and CDR2: DFQATT, SNEGSKA (reference sequence). This CDR3 reads CSARGASGTADTQYF.

The V gene is TRBV7-9, the J gene TRBJ2-3. The germline V gene encodes CDR1 SEHNR and CDR2 FQNEAQ (reference sequence). The CDR3 covers 12 residues. This CDR3 reads CASSSNSDTQYF.

The chain combines TRBV5-1 with TRBJ2-7; TCRdb's D call, TRBD2, is unchecked because there is no DNA. This CDR3 region has 16 residues. Germline V gives CDR1 SGHRS, CDR2 YFSETQ. This CDR3 reads CASSLGVSGSADEQYF.

The J gene is TRBJ2-1, the V gene TRBV10-2; the D gene TCRdb calls, TRBD2, cannot be checked with no DNA. Germline V gene lookup returns CDR1 WSHSY and CDR2 SAAADI. There are 18 residues in the CDR3. CDR3 loop: CASLTSGRPPETTDEQFF.

The chain links TRBV24-1 to TRBJ2-1. This CDR3 region has 14 residues. Germline-derived CDR1 and CDR2 are KGHDR and SFDVKD. This CDR3 is CATSEPLDYNEQFF.

The rearrangement links TRBV24-1 to TRBJ2-3; TCRdb designates TRBD1, a call that cannot be tested without DNA. The CDR3 totals 16 residues. Germline CDR1 and CDR2: KGHDR and SFDVKD. The CDR3 here is CATSDRGQPRGDTQYF.

The V call is TRBV20-1, the J call TRBJ2-1; TCRdb's D gene call, TRBD2, goes unchecked for lack of DNA. Germline CDR1 DFQATT, CDR2 SNEGSKA (reference sequence). This CDR3 region has 16 residues. CDR3 in amino acids: CSAPPPASGSYNEQFF.

CDR3 protein: CAWSSALLVKETQYF. The chain combines TRBV30 with TRBJ2-5; TCRdb's assignment of TRBD2 cannot be checked, as there is no DNA. The length of the CDR3 is 15 residues. Germline loops: CDR1 GTSNPN, CDR2 SVGIG (reference sequence).

The V call is TRBV5-1, the J call TRBJ1-2; TCRdb selects TRBD1, and the lack of DNA leaves this call unchecked. From germline, CDR1 is SGHRS and CDR2 YFSETQ. The CDR3 spans 14 residues. CDR3 region: CASSFRQGASGYTF.

The chain employs TRBV30 and TRBJ2-2. Germline-derived CDR1 and CDR2 are GTSNPN and SVGIG (reference sequence). The length of the CDR3 is 13 residues. This CDR3 is CAWNIKGTGELFF. Full variable domain (remainder filled in from reference TRBV30 and TRBJ2-2): SQTIHQWPATLVQPVGSPLSLECTVEGTSNPNLYWYRQAAGRGLQLLFYSVGIGQISSEVPQNLSASRPQDRQFILSSKKLLLSDSGFYLCAWNIKGTGELFFGEGSRLTVL.

The chain uses TRBV29-1 and TRBJ2-2. The germline V gene encodes CDR1 SQVTM and CDR2 ANQGSEA. CDR3 length: 11 residues. The CDR3 protein is CSVGSTGELFF.

J is TRBJ2-1 and V is TRBV12-3 or TRBV12-4; TCRdb calls TRBD1, which cannot be checked without DNA. CDR3 length: 18 residues. The CDR3 region is CASSSPMGGASAYNEQFF.

J is TRBJ2-2 and V is TRBV7-8. The CDR3 totals 13 residues. The germline CDR1 and CDR2 sequences are SGHVS and FQNEAQ. CDR3 loop: CASSFRGTGELFF.

This chain uses TRBV11-2 with TRBJ1-1. Germline V gene sequence: CDR1 SGHAT, CDR2 FQNNGV. The CDR3 extends over 14 amino acids. The CDR3 here is CASSLVAAFGLAFF.

The chain links TRBV5-1 to TRBJ2-4; no DNA is available, so the TRBD1 call from TCRdb remains unchecked. The CDR3 length is 14 residues. The germline V gene encodes CDR1 SGHRS and CDR2 YFSETQ. CDR3 sequence reads: CASSLGQARNIQYF.